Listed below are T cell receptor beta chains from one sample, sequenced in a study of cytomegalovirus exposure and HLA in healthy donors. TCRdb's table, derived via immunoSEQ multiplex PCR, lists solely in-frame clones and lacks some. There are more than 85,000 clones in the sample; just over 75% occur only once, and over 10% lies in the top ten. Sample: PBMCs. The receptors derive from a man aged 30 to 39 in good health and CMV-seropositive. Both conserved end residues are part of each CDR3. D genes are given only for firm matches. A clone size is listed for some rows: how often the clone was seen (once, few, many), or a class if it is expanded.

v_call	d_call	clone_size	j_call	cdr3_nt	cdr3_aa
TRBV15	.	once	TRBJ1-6	TGTGCCACCAGCAGACTCAGGGGTTCACCCCTCCACTTT	CATSRLRGSPLHF
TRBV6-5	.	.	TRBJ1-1	TGTGCCAGCAGTTACTCGAGCGGGCTCAACACTGAAGCTTTCTTT	CASSYSSGLNTEAFF
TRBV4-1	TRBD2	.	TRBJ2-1	TGCGCCAGCAGCCAAAGGGAGGGCAATGAGCAGTTCTTC	CASSQREGNEQFF
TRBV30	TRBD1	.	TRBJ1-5	TGTGCCTGGAGGGATAACGGACAGGGGAGGCAGCCCCAGCATTTT	CAWRDNGQGRQPQHF
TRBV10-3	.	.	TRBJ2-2	TGTGCCATCAGTGAGATCACAGACACCGGGGAGCTGTTTTTT	CAISEITDTGELFF
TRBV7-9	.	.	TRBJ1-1	TGTGCCAGCACCACGGGGGGTTCCATGAACACTGAAGCTTTCTTT	CASTTGGSMNTEAFF
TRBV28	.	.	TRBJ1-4	TGTGCCAGCAGTGGGGCAGGACAGAGTAATGAAAAACTGTTTTTT	CASSGAGQSNEKLFF
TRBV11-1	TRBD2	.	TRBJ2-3	TGTGCCAGCAGCTTCCGGGGAGGGACAGATACGCAGTATTTT	CASSFRGGTDTQYF
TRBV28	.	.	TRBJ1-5	TGTGCCAGCAAGGGGGAAGGCCAGCCCCAGCATTTT	CASKGEGQPQHF
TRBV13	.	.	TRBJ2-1	TGTGCCAGCAGCCCCCCCCGTAGACTAGACTCCTACAATGAGCAGTTCTTC	CASSPPRRLDSYNEQFF
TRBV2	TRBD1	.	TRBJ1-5	TGTGCCGGACAGGGATCGGACCGGGGTCAGCCCCAGCATTTT	CAGQGSDRGQPQHF
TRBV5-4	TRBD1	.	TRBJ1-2	TGTGCCAGCAAAGGAGGACAGGGGGGTAACTATGGCTACACCTTC	CASKGGQGGNYGYTF
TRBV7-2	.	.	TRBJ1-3	TGTGCCAGCAGCTTAGGGCAGGGGGGAAACACCATATATTTT	CASSLGQGGNTIYF
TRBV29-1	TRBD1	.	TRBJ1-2	TGCAGCGCCAGAAGGACAGGGAAAAACTATGGCTACACCTTC	CSARRTGKNYGYTF
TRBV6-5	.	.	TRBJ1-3	TGTGCCAGCAGTTACTCGAGGTCGGGAGGAAACACCATATATTTT	CASSYSRSGGNTIYF
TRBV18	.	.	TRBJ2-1	TGTGCCAGCTCACCACCGTCAGGGGTTGCCAATGAGCAGTTCTTC	CASSPPSGVANEQFF
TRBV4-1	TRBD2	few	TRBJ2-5	TGCGCCAGCAGCCAAGATGGCCTAGCGGGGGGGAGGCGAGAGACCCAGTACTTC	CASSQDGLAGGRRETQYF
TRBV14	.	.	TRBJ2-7	TGTGCCAGCAGCCAAGCTGCCAGAACCTACGAGCAGTACTTC	CASSQAARTYEQYF
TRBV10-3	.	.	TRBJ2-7	TGTGCCATCAAGGGGGAAGCGCGCTCCTACGAGCAGTACTTC	CAIKGEARSYEQYF
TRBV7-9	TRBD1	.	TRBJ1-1	TGTTCCAGCAGCTTACAGACAGGGATGAACACTGAAGCTTTCTTT	CSSSLQTGMNTEAFF
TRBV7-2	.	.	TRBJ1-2	TGTGCCAGCAGCTTAGACAGGTTCTTCCAGGACTATGGCTACACCTTC	CASSLDRFFQDYGYTF
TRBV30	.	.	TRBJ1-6	TGTGCCTGGAGTGTACTCGGGGGGGGGCCCCTCCACTTT	CAWSVLGGGPLHF
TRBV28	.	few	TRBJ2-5	TGTGCCAGCAGTTTCCCGTACCAGGAAGAGACCCAGTACTTC	CASSFPYQEETQYF
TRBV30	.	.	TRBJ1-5	TGTGCCTGGAGCCTCCCCGGGGGCAATCAGCCCCAGCATTTT	CAWSLPGGNQPQHF
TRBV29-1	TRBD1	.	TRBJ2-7	TGCAGCGCGGCCGGGACAGAGTCCTACGAGCAGTACTTC	CSAAGTESYEQYF
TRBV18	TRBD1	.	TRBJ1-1	TGTGCCAGCTTATCCTTCTTCGACAGGGACACTGAAGCTTTCTTT	CASLSFFDRDTEAFF
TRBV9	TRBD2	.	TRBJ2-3	TGTGCCAGCAGCGTAGAAGGGTCGGGAGGGAATACGCAGTATTTT	CASSVEGSGGNTQYF
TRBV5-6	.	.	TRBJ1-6	TGTGCCAGCAGCTTGCAGCAGGGAAGCTCCTATAATTCACCCCTCCACTTT	CASSLQQGSSYNSPLHF
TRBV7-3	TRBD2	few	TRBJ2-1	TGTGCCAGCAGCTTAGGGTCTGGACTAGCGGCTTACAATGAGCAGTTCTTC	CASSLGSGLAAYNEQFF
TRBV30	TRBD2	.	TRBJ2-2	TGTGCCTGGAGATCGGGGAGCGGGGGGGCCGCCGGGGAGCTGTTTTTT	CAWRSGSGGAAGELFF
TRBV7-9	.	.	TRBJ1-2	TGTGCCAGCAGCCAGGACAGTAACTATGGCTACACCTTC	CASSQDSNYGYTF